The present T cell receptor (beta chain) was sequenced within a study of PD-1 blockade in classical Hodgkin lymphoma. The protocol was immunoSEQ multiplex PCR, while the TCRdb copy is restricted to in-frame clones and leaves out a portion. The table shows about 64,000 clones, with 85% to 95% occurring only once. Study observations and caveats: Before treatment, TCR diversity in newly diagnosed patients was reportedly lower than in healthy donors. Baseline diversity resembling that of newly diagnosed patients was seen in complete responders.

This clone has only one observation. Its target is not known. This sample's time point: cycle 4 day 1 (C4D1), after 5 to 7 weeks of nivolumab. All trial patients relapsed after autologous stem cell transplantation. The receptor comes from a human donor with classical Hodgkin lymphoma. Material: peripheral blood mononuclear cells (PBMCs), obtained before the fourth cycle of nivolumab.

CDR3 nucleotide sequence: TGTGCCAGCTCACCACCTGGACTCAGACCCGGGGAGCTGTTTTTT. It specifies CASSPPGLRPGELFF. J is TRBJ2-2 and V is TRBV18; possibly TRBD2 for D (5 bases). CDR1 and CDR2 from the germline V gene are KGHSH and LQKENI. This CDR3 region has 15 residues. V lost 0 bases to trimming and J lost 6 bases, with 11 bases between them.